Below, one TCR beta chain is given with its context. The antigen it recognizes is unknown. No per-base quality is available; no much larger clone lies one base away. This record comes from a study of blood T cell repertoires in COVID-19 (dated by TCRdb to the early 2020s). In terms of the full investigation: The collaborator samples originated in the United States, Italy and Spain and spanned the acute and convalescent phases of COVID-19. The sample metadata nearly always contained a de-identified subject ID, COVID-19 status, age in years and sex. The repertoires were made available in a free public database intended to serve as a resource for research on the immune response to SARS-CoV-2. The prospective study material was composed of cDNA or gDNA derived from T cells, B-cell-depleted T cells, or PBMCs. The samples were drawn from two sources: the first 160 participants of the ongoing ImmuneRACE study, and 1,000 to 1,500 subjects contributed by 6 global collaborators. HLA class I and class II types, where available, came from metadata supplied by the sample provider rather than from assay-based typing. Deeply sampled blood TCRbeta repertoires from subjects exposed to, actively infected with, or recovered from COVID-19 were included in the dataset.

The full study reports these points: Clinical and demographic metadata were provided uncurated, with the amount varying by source and participant.

TCRbeta CDR3 regions were amplified from genomic DNA by means of the immunoSEQ Assay, a bias-controlled multiplex PCR. For the original study's pipeline: The number of nucleated cells in each sample was estimated from the amplification of reference gene primers within the assay. Sequence reads were collapsed and filtered to measure the absolute abundance of every unique TCRbeta CDR3 rearrangement. Productive Simpson clonality was computed per sample as the square root of Simpson's diversity index over productive rearrangements. TCRdb stores this immuneACCESS table with in-frame sequences only. Part of the clones is absent; in the studies checked, under half of the shortfall reflects unresolved V genes, and no reason is known for the rest. V and J calls and clone size come straight from that table; D and trimming were deduced from the DNA. This sample has over 80,000 clones in its table, and roughly 76% of those were observed once. The ten most abundant clones make up approximately 4% of the sample.

Each collaborating institution followed its own protocols to collect whole blood in K2EDTA tubes. For TCRbeta analysis, collaborators shipped samples in one of three forms: frozen whole blood, isolated PBMCs, or DNA extracted from either of those sample types. V is reduced by 2 bases and J by 8 bases, leaving a spacing of 9 bases between them. In the germline V gene (reference sequence), CDR1 corresponds to LNHDA and CDR2 to SQIVND. There are 12 amino acids in the CDR3, from cysteine to phenylalanine inclusive. Just the 36-base CDR3 DNA is kept, in frame starting at base 1. The chain couples TRBV19 to TRBJ1-2; the D region possibly corresponds to TRBD1 (5 bases align). Sample: peripheral blood. This receptor was taken from a woman aged 45-65 years with acute or convalescent COVID-19. CDR3 region: CASSIQGDGYTF. The nucleotide sequence is given as TGTGCCAGTAGTATACAGGGCGACGGCTACACCTTC.